This T cell receptor beta chain was documented in a study of radiotherapy plus CTLA-4 blockade in lung cancer. At the level of the study: Patients showed objective responses in under 20% of cases, and disease control was achieved by 31%. Whole-study findings and limits: How blood T cell clones changed early, along with interferon-beta, reportedly forecast response best. There was expansion of tumor-derived TCR clones in blood after radiotherapy plus ipilimumab.

Concerning this clone: Its antigen is as yet unknown.

Treatment of patients with chemo-refractory metastatic non-small-cell lung cancer consisted of focal radiation plus CTLA-4 blockade with ipilimumab. Germline V gives CDR1 SGHNT, CDR2 YYREEE (reference sequence). V dropped 0 bases and J dropped 4 bases, with 10 bases sitting between them. This CDR3 spans 14 amino acids. Sequenced by immunoSEQ multiplex PCR; TCRdb stores in-frame clones only, minus some. The table includes about 41,000 clones, less than 85% detected once. The chain carries TRBV5-4 and TRBJ1-1, with D hard to call. Sequencing was performed on peripheral blood, taken from a patient treated with radiotherapy plus ipilimumab. This sequence originates from a human donor with non-small cell lung cancer who had stable disease on radiotherapy plus ipilimumab. The CDR3 protein is CASSLGGKGTEAFF. The CDR3 nucleotides are TGTGCCAGCAGCTTGGGGGGAAAGGGCACTGAAGCTTTCTTT. The whole variable domain, filled in from reference TRBV5-4 and TRBJ1-1, reads ETGVTQSPTHLIKTRGQQVTLRCSSQSGHNTVSWYQQALGQGPQFIFQYYREEENGRGNFPPRFSGLQFPNYSSELNVNALELDDSALYLCASSLGGKGTEAFFGQGTRLTVV.